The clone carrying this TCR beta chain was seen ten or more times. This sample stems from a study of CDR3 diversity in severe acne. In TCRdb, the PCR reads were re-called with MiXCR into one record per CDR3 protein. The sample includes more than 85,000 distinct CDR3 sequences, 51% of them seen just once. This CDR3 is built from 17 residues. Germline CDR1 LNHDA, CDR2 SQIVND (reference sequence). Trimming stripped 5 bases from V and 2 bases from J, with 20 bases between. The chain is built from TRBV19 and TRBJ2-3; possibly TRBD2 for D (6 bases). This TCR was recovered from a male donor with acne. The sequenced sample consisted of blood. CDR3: CASSELTGTLATDTQYF. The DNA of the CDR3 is TGTGCCAGTAGTGAGCTCACCGGGACTCTCGCCACAGATACGCAGTATTTT.